This record concerns one T cell receptor (beta chain) sequence. Deep-level running was used for the assay. Every subset had its genomic DNA shared out evenly among several immunoSEQ plates. Some clones are missing from TCRdb's copy, which holds only in-frame ones; the method was immunoSEQ multiplex PCR. The sample records about 600,000 clones, roughly 95% being singletons. The data originate from a study of shared clonotypes between healthy human individuals. Overall study: Three plates were used per donor for CD4 naive, three for CD4 memory, two for CD8 naive and one for CD8 memory.

The CDR3 length is 16 residues. The germline gives CDR1 SGDLS, CDR2 YYNGEE. V was shortened by 3 bases and J by 6 bases, with 21 bases between the two germline ends. CD45RO-negative cells were positively selected for CCR7, leaving out terminally differentiated effector memory CD45RA+ cells. Healthy HIV-negative adults without recent acute infections or vaccinations served as donors. The specimen was naive CD8+ T cells sorted from blood. This chain uses TRBV9 with TRBJ1-2; no reliable D call. The receptor was isolated from a woman in her twenties or thirties in good health. Written as DNA, the CDR3 is TGTGCCAGCAGCGCCGCGTTGTGGATCCCCCCAGATGGCTACACCTTC. The encoded protein is CASSAALWIPPDGYTF. Full variable domain (outside the CDR3, taken from reference TRBV9 and TRBJ1-2): DSGVTQTPKHLITATGQRVTLRCSPRSGDLSVYWYQQSLDQGLQFLIQYYNGEERAKGNILERFSAQQFPDLHSELNLSSLELGDSALYFCASSAALWIPPDGYTFGSGTRLTVV.